The 25 T cell receptor beta chains below all came from one sample that was sequenced in a study of shared clonotypes between healthy human individuals. Profiling relied on immunoSEQ multiplex PCR, and the TCRdb table lists in-frame clones only, not all of them. The profile shows hundreds of thousands of clones, 55% to 85% of them singletons. The sample taken for sequencing was memory CD4+ T cells sorted from blood. The subset: CD45RA-negative fraction. The receptors were sampled from a woman between 25 and 40 years old in good health.

V and J are TRBV27 and TRBJ2-2; D possibly corresponds to TRBD2 (5 bases). This CDR3 contains 16 residues. The V and J ends lost 5 bases and 6 bases respectively, with 19 bases between them. Germline CDR1 MNHEY, CDR2 SMNVEV (reference sequence). CDR3 region: CASSLTTSGPPGELFF. The CDR3 DNA is TGTGCCAGCAGTCTCACCACTAGTGGTCCTCCCGGGGAGCTGTTTTTT.

At least ten counts were recorded for this clone. The chain uses TRBV5-8 and TRBJ2-7; D is ambiguous. CDR1 and CDR2 from the germline V gene are SGHTS and YDEGEE. The CDR3 consists of 13 residues. Between the trimmed V and J ends, which lost 2 bases and 2 bases, there was a span of 8 bases. The CDR3 sequence is CASSLIGAYEQYF. CDR3 in DNA: TGTGCCAGCAGCTTAATCGGAGCCTACGAGCAGTACTTC. Full variable domain (rest looked up from reference TRBV5-8 and TRBJ2-7): EAGVTQSPTHLIKTRGQQATLRCSPISGHTSVYWYQQALGLGLQFLLWYDEGEERNRGNFPPRFSGRQFPNYSSELNVNALELEDSALYLCASSLIGAYEQYFGPGTRLTVT.

The genes are TRBV18 and TRBJ2-5, with D perhaps TRBD2 (6 bases). Germline CDR1 and CDR2: KGHSH and LQKENI. Trimming took off 1 base at V and 4 bases at J, with 13 bases between the two ends. The length of the CDR3 is 15 residues. The CDR3 loop reads CASSPQEGRGETQYF. CDR3 DNA sequence: TGTGCCAGCTCACCACAGGAGGGCCGAGGAGAGACCCAGTACTTC.

The chain uses TRBV9 and TRBJ2-2, with D uncertain. CDR1 is SGDLS, CDR2 YYNGEE, per germline. The V gene lost 3 bases and the J gene lost 7 bases, with 19 bases spanning the gap. This CDR3 is built from 16 residues. This CDR3 is CASSGGPVAVGGELFF. For the CDR3, the DNA is TGTGCCAGCAGCGGGGGTCCAGTGGCGGTAGGCGGGGAGCTGTTTTTT.

CDR3 loop: CASSNPTGYGYTF. The CDR3 DNA is TGCGCCAGCAGCAACCCGACTGGTTATGGCTACACCTTC. The J gene is TRBJ1-2, the V gene TRBV5-1; unclear D gene. CDR1 is SGHRS and CDR2 is YFSETQ in the germline V gene. This CDR3 region has 13 residues. Trimming left V 4 bases short and J 5 bases short, with 12 bases between. Full variable domain (remainder filled in from reference TRBV5-1 and TRBJ1-2): KAGVTQTPRYLIKTRGQQVTLSCSPISGHRSVSWYQQTPGQGLQFLFEYFSETQRNKGNFPGRFSGRQFSNSRSEMNVSTLELGDSALYLCASSNPTGYGYTFGSGTRLTVV.

Of note for this clone: Other DNA sequences in this specimen translate into the identical CDR3. The chain combines TRBV5-4 with TRBJ1-2; 9 bases are a match to TRBD1. V dropped 7 bases and J dropped 2; count of bases not matched to a gene: 18. Germline values: CDR1 SGHNT, CDR2 YYREEE (reference sequence). The CDR3 sequence is 18 residues long. This chain's CDR3 is CASLPGGTGLLGNYGYTF. The DNA for the CDR3 is TGTGCCAGCCTCCCGGGCGGGACAGGGCTATTAGGGAACTATGGCTACACCTTC.

In the case of this clone: Other DNA sequences in the sample encode the same CDR3. The chain joins TRBV5-1 to TRBJ2-1; D perhaps matches TRBD2 (6 bases). The germline V gene encodes CDR1 SGHRS and CDR2 YFSETQ. The CDR3 is 15 amino acids. Trimming stripped 2 bases from V and 4 bases from J, with 13 bases between. The CDR3 loop is CASSFSSGGYNEQFF. CDR3 sequence (DNA): TGCGCCAGCAGCTTTAGTTCTGGGGGGTACAATGAGCAGTTCTTC.

The J gene is TRBJ2-7, the V gene TRBV2; 9 bases line up with TRBD2. J was trimmed by 4 bases and V by 6 bases; bases with no gene match: 4. Germline-derived CDR1 and CDR2 are SNHLY and FYNNEI. This CDR3 has 13 residues. CDR3 loop: CASRTSGPYEQYF. Written as DNA, the CDR3 is TGTGCCAGCAGGACTAGCGGACCGTACGAGCAGTACTTC.

This sequence joins TRBV5-6 and TRBJ2-7, with D perhaps TRBD1 or TRBD2 (5 bases each). Trimming removed 4 bases from V and 5 bases from J, with 13 bases in between. The CDR3 contains 13 residues. Per germline, CDR1 SGHDT and CDR2 YYEEEE. This CDR3 reads CASSPGRGNEQYF. CDR3 nucleotide sequence: TGTGCCAGCAGCCCGGGGCGCGGTAACGAGCAGTACTTC. The complete variable domain, with remaining parts taken from reference TRBV5-6 and TRBJ2-7, reads DAGVTQSPTHLIKTRGQQVTLRCSPKSGHDTVSWYQQALGQGPQFIFQYYEEEERQRGNFPDRFSGHQFPNYSSELNVNALLLGDSALYLCASSPGRGNEQYFGPGTRLTVT.

The gene calls are TRBV6-6 and TRBJ1-3; weak D call: TRBD1 (5 bases). V lost 5 bases, J lost 2 bases, and 13 bases lay in between. Germline CDR1 is MNHNY and CDR2 is SVGAGI (reference sequence). The CDR3 contains 15 residues. CDR3 bases: TGTGCCAGCAGTGCCGAGACAGAAACTGGAAACACCATATATTTT. It translates to CASSAETETGNTIYF.

This clone showed up just once. The rearrangement links TRBV9 to TRBJ2-5; TRBD2 aligns across 10 bases. Germline V gene lookup returns CDR1 SGDLS and CDR2 YYNGEE. The CDR3 has 15 amino acids. The junction had 9 bases not matched to a gene; V was cut back by 5 bases and J by 5 bases. CDR3: CASSRAGGPGETQYF. CDR3 DNA sequence: TGTGCCAGCAGTCGAGCGGGAGGGCCCGGTGAGACCCAGTACTTC.

This clone appeared many times. The chain uses TRBV28 and TRBJ1-2; TRBD1 aligns across 7 bases. The ends lost 5 bases at V and 4 bases at J; junction bases unmatched: 13. The germline V gene encodes CDR1 MDHEN and CDR2 SYDVKM. This CDR3 region has 16 residues. CDR3 in amino acids: CASSAHPRGAGYGYTF. The CDR3 nucleotides are TGTGCCAGCAGTGCCCATCCCAGGGGGGCCGGCTATGGCTACACCTTC.

Remarks on this clone: The same CDR3 arises from other DNA sequences in this sample as well. This chain links TRBV2 with TRBJ1-3; 7 nucleotides align to TRBD1. The CDR3 has 13 amino acids. Germline V CDR1 and CDR2: SNHLY, FYNNEI. The V gene end was trimmed by 6 bases and the J gene end by 4 bases; junction bases not matched to a gene: 3. The CDR3 loop reads CASRGDSGNTIYF. CDR3 DNA sequence: TGTGCCAGCAGGGGGGACAGCGGAAACACCATATATTTT.

In this sample, this clone turned up a few times. The chain employs TRBV5-1 and TRBJ2-5; D ambiguous. V gave up 4 bases and J gave up 5 bases, with 9 bases separating them. The CDR3 loop spans 12 amino acids. The germline gives CDR1 SGHRS, CDR2 YFSETQ. The DNA for the CDR3 is TGCGCCAGCAGCCACGACCGGGAGACCCAGTACTTC. Protein: CASSHDRETQYF.

This clone was seen a few times. The rearrangement uses TRBV28 and TRBJ2-7; tentatively, D is TRBD1 (6 bases). Germline loops: CDR1 MDHEN, CDR2 SYDVKM. V gave up 7 bases and J gave up 6 bases, with 16 bases separating them. The CDR3 totals 13 residues. CDR3 bases: TGTGCCAGCAAGACGACGGTCAGGGGCGAGCAGTACTTC. It encodes CASKTTVRGEQYF.

The chain carries TRBV19 and TRBJ1-4, with 9 positions matching TRBD1. V lost 7 bases, J lost 8 bases, and 11 bases stayed unmatched. CDR1 is LNHDA, CDR2 SQIVND, per germline (reference sequence). This CDR3 has 15 residues. The CDR3 loop is CASKKQTGTGEKLFF. The DNA of the CDR3 is TGTGCCAGTAAGAAGCAGACAGGGACAGGGGAAAAACTGTTTTTT.

The J gene is TRBJ2-2, the V gene TRBV11-2; D may be TRBD1 (6 bases). V lost 5 bases and J 1 base, leaving 14 bases between the germline ends. The CDR3 consists of 16 residues. CDR1 and CDR2 from the germline V gene are SGHAT and FQNNGV. This CDR3 is CASSRWGRGNTGELFF. CDR3 DNA: TGTGCCAGCAGCCGGTGGGGCAGGGGGAACACCGGGGAGCTGTTTTTT.

As regards this clone: Other nucleotide sequences from this sample produce the same CDR3. The chain combines TRBV28 with TRBJ2-3; TRBD2 matches at 9 bases. This CDR3 is 15 amino acids long. V shed 8 bases, J shed 1 base, and the junction held 7 bases outside the gene matches. In germline, CDR1 is MDHEN, CDR2 SYDVKM. The CDR3 nucleotides read TGTGCCAGCGGCGGGAGGGCCAGTGGCACAGATACGCAGTATTTT. As protein: CASGGRASGTDTQYF.

The J gene is TRBJ2-7, the V gene TRBV6-5, with D possibly being TRBD1 or TRBD2 (6 bases each). The germline V gene has CDR1 MNHEY and CDR2 SVGAGI. The CDR3 spans 15 residues. Trimming stripped 5 bases from V and 4 bases from J, with 18 bases between. The CDR3, as DNA: TGTGCCAGCAGTCAACTCGGGGGCTCTAGATACGAGCAGTACTTC. Amino acid sequence: CASSQLGGSRYEQYF.

The gene calls are TRBV5-1 and TRBJ2-1; D is tentatively TRBD1 or TRBD2 (7 bases each). Germline CDR1 SGHRS, CDR2 YFSETQ. Trimming took 6 bases from V and 5 from J, leaving 24 bases between them. The length of the CDR3 is 17 residues. The CDR3 sequence: CASKVRGRLADDNEQFF. CDR3 nucleotides: TGCGCCAGCAAGGTTAGGGGGCGGCTAGCGGACGACAATGAGCAGTTCTTC.

This clone was detected once. The chain employs TRBV5-4 and TRBJ2-2; the match to TRBD1 covers 8 bases. V shed 5 bases and J 5 bases; nucleotides not matched to a gene: 8. Germline V gives CDR1 SGHNT, CDR2 YYREEE (reference sequence). This CDR3 is built from 15 residues. This CDR3 reads CASRSGGARTGELFF. CDR3 DNA: TGTGCCAGCAGGTCAGGGGGCGCGAGGACCGGGGAGCTGTTTTTT.

The rearrangement joins TRBV7-9 to TRBJ2-5; no reliable D call. CDR3 length: 18 amino acids. The V and J ends lost 1 base and 2 bases respectively, with 20 bases between them. Germline V gene data show CDR1 as SEHNR and CDR2 as FQNEAQ (reference sequence). The CDR3 protein is CASSLEGTWQEKQETQYF. CDR3 nucleotide sequence: TGTGCCAGCAGCTTAGAGGGTACTTGGCAGGAGAAACAAGAGACCCAGTACTTC.

The chain couples TRBV6-6 to TRBJ2-5; D is possibly TRBD1 (6 bases). Per germline, CDR1 MNHNY and CDR2 SVGAGI (reference sequence). The CDR3 runs to 13 residues. V was cut by 5 bases and J by 2 bases, with 9 bases left in between. In DNA form, the CDR3 reads TGTGCCAGCAGTATCGACAGGCAAGAGACCCAGTACTTC. Amino acid sequence: CASSIDRQETQYF.

The chain links TRBV27 to TRBJ2-2; 13 bases match TRBD2. The CDR3 is 22 amino acids. J was trimmed by 1 base and V by 1 base; bases with no gene match: 15. Germline V gene sequence: CDR1 MNHEY, CDR2 SMNVEV (reference sequence). CDR3 sequence (DNA): TGTGCCAGCAGTTTATTCTGGGACCGGACTAGCGGGAGTAAAATGAACACCGGGGAGCTGTTTTTT. Its translation is CASSLFWDRTSGSKMNTGELFF.

The CDR3, as DNA: TGTGCCAGCAGTTTACAAGGGCCTGCCTCCTACAATGAGCAGTTCTTC. Its protein product is CASSLQGPASYNEQFF. This chain joins TRBV27 and TRBJ2-1; D remains ambiguous. The CDR3 extends over 16 amino acids. The V end was cut by 2 bases, the J end by 0 bases, with 11 bases between. Looked up from germline, CDR1 is MNHEY and CDR2 is SMNVEV (reference sequence).